Presented here are 2 T cell receptor beta chains from one specimen sequenced in a study of identical twins. TCRdb processed the 5' RACE reads anew with MiXCR; each CDR3 protein has one entry. The sample consists of some 460,000 distinct CDR3 sequences, approximately 15% of them appearing once. This same sample was also taken into another study, of yellow fever vaccine responses in identical twins.

Sequenced input: CD4+ T cells sorted from blood. The receptors originated from a woman in her late teens or twenties in good health.

This clonotype has more than one count but fewer than ten. The rearrangement joins TRBV7-2 to TRBJ1-5, with 7 bases aligning to TRBD1. V was clipped by 5 bases and J by 2 bases; unmatched bases: 6. The germline V gene encodes CDR1 SGHTA and CDR2 FQGNSA. The CDR3 runs 15 residues. The CDR3 is CASSKTGLGNQPQHF. The CDR3, as DNA: TGTGCCAGCAGCAAGACAGGGTTGGGCAATCAGCCCCAGCATTTT.

V usage is TRBV20-1 and J usage is TRBJ2-7; 9 nucleotides agree with TRBD1. Germline V gives CDR1 DFQATT, CDR2 SNEGSKA (reference sequence). This CDR3 has 14 amino acids. Trimming took 3 bases from V and 4 from J; bases not matched to a gene: 7. The CDR3 is CSASVGTGSYEQYF. CDR3 bases: TGCAGTGCTAGTGTCGGGACAGGGTCATACGAGCAGTACTTC.